The 18 T cell receptor beta chains reported below all come from one sample, sequenced in a study of cytomegalovirus exposure and HLA in healthy donors (TCRdb year 2017). Library preparation was by the immunoSEQ multiplex PCR assay. For the multiplex PCR, a mixture combining 60 forward primers for TCR Vbeta segments and 13 reverse primers for TCR Jbeta segments was used. The clones in this table, taken by TCRdb from immuneACCESS, are in-frame only. Not every clone is retained; where verified, under half of the shortfall comes from an unresolved V gene, and the cause of the rest is unknown. The sample data list 65,000 to 90,000 clones, and more than 65% of these were observed just once. The leading ten clones occupy more than 15% of the sample. Material for sequencing was PBMCs. These receptors were collected from a woman in her thirties or forties in good health and CMV-seropositive.

This clone was found a few times. V and J are TRBV19 and TRBJ2-3; D not certain. Trimming pared 3 bases from V and 0 bases from J, leaving 7 bases between. CDR3 size: 14 residues. Germline loops: CDR1 LNHDA, CDR2 SQIVND (reference sequence). The CDR3 is CASSISGSTDTQYF. In DNA, the CDR3 is TGTGCCAGTAGTATCTCCGGGAGCACAGATACGCAGTATTTT.

This chain links TRBV10-2 with TRBJ2-1; no reliable D call. This CDR3 contains 11 residues. The germline V gene has CDR1 WSHSY and CDR2 SAAADI. V shed 11 bases and J shed 6 bases, with 11 bases lying between them. CDR3 sequence: CALLSLNEQFF. CDR3 nucleotide sequence: TGCGCCTTACTCTCCCTCAATGAGCAGTTCTTC.

The V and J genes are TRBV25-1 and TRBJ1-2; 11 bases align to TRBD1. The trim removed 6 bases at V and 5 bases at J, leaving 5 bases unmatched. The CDR3 extends over 14 amino acids. Germline loops: CDR1 MGHDK, CDR2 SYGVNS. The CDR3 DNA follows: TGTGCCAGCAGGGGACAGGGGGACAATTATGGCTACACCTTC. This gives the protein CASRGQGDNYGYTF.

This chain links TRBV30 with TRBJ1-4; the match to TRBD1 covers 8 bases. Per germline, CDR1 GTSNPN and CDR2 SVGIG (reference sequence). Trimming took 2 bases from V and 12 from J; bases not matched to a gene: 5. The CDR3 sequence is 12 residues long. The CDR3 region has the DNA TGTGCCTGGAGTATTCAACAGGGGGAACTGTTTTTT. Its translation is CAWSIQQGELFF. Together with reference TRBV30 and TRBJ1-4, the CDR3 gives the full variable domain: SQTIHQWPATLVQPVGSPLSLECTVEGTSNPNLYWYRQAAGRGLQLLFYSVGIGQISSEVPQNLSASRPQDRQFILSSKKLLLSDSGFYLCAWSIQQGELFFGSGTQLSVL.

The V call is TRBV6-1, the J call TRBJ2-2; 12 nucleotides match TRBD2. Germline loops: CDR1 MNHNS, CDR2 SASEGT. V lost 8 bases, J lost 5 bases, and 6 bases stayed unmatched. The CDR3 spans 15 residues. CDR3 in DNA: TGTGCCAGCCGACTAGCGGGAGTTAGGACCGGGGAGCTGTTTTTT. Translation: CASRLAGVRTGELFF.

The chain employs TRBV28 and TRBJ1-4, with 7 bases matching TRBD1. V lost 3 bases and J lost 4; bases outside the gene matches: 8. There are 16 residues in the CDR3. Germline CDR1 and CDR2: MDHEN and SYDVKM. As DNA, the CDR3 is TGTGCCAGCAGTTTCCGGACAGGCTCCTATAATGAAAAACTGTTTTTT. Protein: CASSFRTGSYNEKLFF.

This chain connects TRBV6-5 to TRBJ2-6; TRBD1 matches at 7 bases. Germline trimming cut 6 bases from V and 7 bases from J; bases unmatched to any gene: 6. This CDR3 contains 14 residues. Germline values: CDR1 MNHEY, CDR2 SVGAGI. The CDR3 here is CASSLDRVANVLTF. DNA of the CDR3: TGTGCCAGCAGCCTTGACAGGGTTGCCAACGTCCTGACTTTC.

J is TRBJ1-1 and V is TRBV5-4; D is unresolved. The CDR3 runs 15 residues. Germline lookup yields CDR1 SGHNT and CDR2 YYREEE (reference sequence). The V end lost 3 bases, the J end lost 1 base, and 13 bases lay between the germline ends. The CDR3 loop reads CASSSAGRQNTEAFF. CDR3 nucleotide sequence: TGTGCCAGCAGCTCGGCCGGCAGACAGAACACTGAAGCTTTCTTT.

V usage is TRBV21-1 and J usage is TRBJ1-1. TRBV21-1 is a pseudogene segment. CDR3 size: 12 residues. CDR3 nucleotide sequence: TGTGCCAGCAGCTCGGGGGACACTGAAGCTTTCTTT. Its protein is CASSSGDTEAFF.

In its sample, this clone was seen once. The chain recombines TRBV7-3 with TRBJ2-3; possible D gene TRBD1, 6 bases. V lost 2 bases to trimming and J lost 1 base, with 10 bases between them. This CDR3 has 15 residues. CDR1 is SGHTA, CDR2 FQGTGA, per germline. The CDR3 nucleotides read TGTGCCAGCAGCTTACAGGGGAAAGGCACAGATACGCAGTATTTT. This sequence encodes CASSLQGKGTDTQYF.

The CDR3 loop reads CAISESARYTEAFF. The CDR3 nucleotides are TGTGCCATCAGTGAGTCAGCGAGATACACTGAAGCTTTCTTT. The chain couples TRBV10-3 to TRBJ1-1; D not certain. Trimming left V 0 bases short and J 3 bases short, with 8 bases between. The CDR3 length is 14 residues. From germline, CDR1 is ENHRY and CDR2 SYGVKD.

This clone was seen a few times. The chain carries TRBV27 and TRBJ1-5; D is unresolved. The V gene's germline CDR1 is MNHEY and CDR2 SMNVEV (reference sequence). The CDR3 extends over 13 amino acids. Trimming took off 2 bases at V and 1 base at J, with 3 bases between the two ends. CDR3 sequence (DNA): TGTGCCAGCAGTTTACAGAGCAATCAGCCCCAGCATTTT. Amino acid sequence: CASSLQSNQPQHF.

This chain connects TRBV2 to TRBJ2-5, with 7 bases that match TRBD1. CDR3 length: 13 amino acids. The junction had 12 bases not matched to a gene; V was cut back by 7 bases and J by 10 bases. Germline V CDR1 and CDR2: SNHLY, FYNNEI. CDR3 bases: TGTGCCAGCAAGAGAACAGGGGAATTGAACCAGTACTTC. Protein: CASKRTGELNQYF.

The chain carries TRBV27 and TRBJ2-7, with 7 bases matching TRBD1. CDR1 and CDR2 (germline): MNHEY, SMNVEV (reference sequence). This CDR3 comprises 13 residues. The trim removed 6 bases at V and 2 bases at J, leaving 4 bases unmatched. The DNA for the CDR3 is TGTGCCAGCAGCCGGGACAGTACCTACGAGCAGTACTTC. This translates into CASSRDSTYEQYF.

This clone showed up just a few times. The chain combines TRBV19 with TRBJ2-7; D is possibly TRBD2 (5 bases). Trimming removed 6 bases from V and 3 bases from J, with 18 bases in between. CDR1 LNHDA and CDR2 SQIVND come from the germline V gene (reference sequence). The CDR3 length is 15 residues. CDR3 DNA: TGTGCCAGTAGCCCCGCGAGTGTCGGAGGCTACGAGCAGTACTTC. It is translated as CASSPASVGGYEQYF. The full variable domain, in which reference TRBV19 and TRBJ2-7 provide the parts outside the CDR3, is DGGITQSPKYLFRKEGQNVTLSCEQNLNHDAMYWYRQDPGQGLRLIYYSQIVNDFQKGDIAEGYSVSREKKESFPLTVTSAQKNPTAFYLCASSPASVGGYEQYFGPGTRLTVT.

This clone was seen a handful of times. The gene calls are TRBV13 and TRBJ2-3; D unresolved. The germline V and J ends were trimmed by 3 bases and 3 bases, with 4 bases remaining between them. CDR1 PRHDT and CDR2 FYEKMQ come from the germline V gene (reference sequence). The CDR3 has 12 residues. CDR3 nucleotide sequence: TGTGCCAGCAGCTTTCCTACAGATACGCAGTATTTT. This translates into CASSFPTDTQYF.

This clone came up a few times. The chain recombines TRBV5-4 with TRBJ1-3, with 8 bases matching TRBD1. CDR3 length equals 16 residues. Germline-derived CDR1 and CDR2 are SGHNT and YYREEE (reference sequence). V shed 3 bases and J 3 bases; nucleotides not matched to a gene: 8. DNA for the CDR3: TGTGCCAGCAGCTACATGGGACAGGCGCGTGGAAACACCATATATTTT. This sequence encodes CASSYMGQARGNTIYF.

J is TRBJ2-1 and V is TRBV4-1; the D gene is possibly TRBD2 (5 bases). The CDR3 sequence is 14 residues long. V lost 3 bases to trimming and J lost 8 bases, with 14 bases between them. The germline CDR1 and CDR2 sequences are MGHRA and YSYEKL. The CDR3 bases are TGCGCCAGCAGCCAGTCCATTGCGAGGGATGAGCAGTTCTTC. Its translation is CASSQSIARDEQFF.